This TCR beta chain was found in a study of T-cell memory formation after mild COVID-19. TCRdb analysed the 5' RACE reads with MiXCR anew, one entry per CDR3 protein. The sample lists 470,000 or so distinct CDR3 sequences, 15% to 20% occurring once. CDR1 is MNHEY, CDR2 SMNVEV, per germline (reference sequence). The CDR3 has 16 amino acids. Trimming cost V 5 bases and J 4 bases; bases outside gene matches: 11. Comment on this clonotype: Its antigen is unknown.

Overall study results and limits: Those CD4+ clones that contracted were mainly in CM and EM (CD8+ ones in EMRA). Some SARS-CoV-2-responding clones were already detected in memory before infection.

The source is an adult woman who had mild COVID-19 (a few samples of this study predate the infection). Cell type and time point are not known. V is TRBV27 and J is TRBJ1-1; 9 nucleotides line up with TRBD1. Material for sequencing was PBMCs or a T cell subset sorted from them (not recorded which). The CDR3 region is CASSVFPGTGSTEAFF. In DNA, the CDR3 is TGTGCCAGCAGTGTCTTCCCCGGGACAGGGTCCACTGAAGCTTTCTTT.